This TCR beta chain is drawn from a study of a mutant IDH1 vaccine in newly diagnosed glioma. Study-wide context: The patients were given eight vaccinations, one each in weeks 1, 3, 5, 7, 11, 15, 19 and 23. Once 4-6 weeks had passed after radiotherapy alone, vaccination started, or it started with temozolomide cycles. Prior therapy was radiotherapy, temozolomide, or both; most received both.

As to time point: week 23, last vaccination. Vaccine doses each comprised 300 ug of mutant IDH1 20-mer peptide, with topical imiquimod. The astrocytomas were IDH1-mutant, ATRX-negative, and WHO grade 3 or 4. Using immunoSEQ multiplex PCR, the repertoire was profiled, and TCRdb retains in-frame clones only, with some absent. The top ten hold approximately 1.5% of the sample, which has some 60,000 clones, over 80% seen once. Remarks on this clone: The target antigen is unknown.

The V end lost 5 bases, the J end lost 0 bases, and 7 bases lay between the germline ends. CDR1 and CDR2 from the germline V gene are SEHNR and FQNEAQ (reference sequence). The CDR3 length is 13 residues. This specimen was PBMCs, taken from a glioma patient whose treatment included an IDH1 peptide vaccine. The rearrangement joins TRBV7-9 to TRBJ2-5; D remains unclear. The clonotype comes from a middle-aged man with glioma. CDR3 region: CASSRADQETQYF. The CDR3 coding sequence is TGTGCCAGCAGCCGGGCCGACCAAGAGACCCAGTACTTC.